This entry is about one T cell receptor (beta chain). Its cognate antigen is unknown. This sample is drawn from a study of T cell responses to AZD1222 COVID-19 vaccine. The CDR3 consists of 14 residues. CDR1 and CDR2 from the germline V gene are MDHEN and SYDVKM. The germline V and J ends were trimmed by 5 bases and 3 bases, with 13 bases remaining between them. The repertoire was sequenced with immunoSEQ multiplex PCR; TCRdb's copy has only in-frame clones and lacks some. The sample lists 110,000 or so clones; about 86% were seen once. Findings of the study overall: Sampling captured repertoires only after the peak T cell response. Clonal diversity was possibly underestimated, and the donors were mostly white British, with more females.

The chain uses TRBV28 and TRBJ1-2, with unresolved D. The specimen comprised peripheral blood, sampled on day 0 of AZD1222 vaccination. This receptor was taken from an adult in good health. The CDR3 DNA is TGTGCCAGCAGTCCCCCGGCCCCGGACTATGGCTACACCTTC. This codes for CASSPPAPDYGYTF.